This entry lists 10 T cell receptor beta chains sequenced from one sample in a study of technical replicates of blood from a handful of donors (dated by TCRdb to the late 2010s). The library relied on the immunoSEQ multiplex PCR assay. TCRdb mirrors the immuneACCESS table, restricted to in-frame sequences. Some clones are absent from its copies; in checked studies, under half trace to an unresolved V gene, and the reason for the others is unknown. The sample yields 70,000 to 85,000 clones; 92% were counted once. The top ten clonotypes cover around 0.38% of the sample. Sequences were obtained from T cells isolated from PBMCs. These receptors were obtained from a human donor in good health.

The chain employs TRBV7-8 and TRBJ1-5; 7 nucleotides agree with TRBD1. J lost 3 bases, V lost 4 bases, and 12 bases had no gene match. The V gene's germline CDR1 is SGHVS and CDR2 FQNEAQ. The CDR3 loop spans 17 amino acids. The CDR3 DNA is TGTGCCAGCAGCTCTTACAGGGGCCCAAGCCCCAATCAGCCCCAGCATTTT. This sequence encodes CASSSYRGPSPNQPQHF.

V usage is TRBV29-1 and J usage is TRBJ2-1; D may be TRBD1 (6 bases). Germline V gene data show CDR1 as SQVTM and CDR2 as ANQGSEA. Trimming cost V 0 bases and J 2 bases, with 11 bases left between them. The length of the CDR3 is 15 residues. The CDR3 region is CSVEEGHTPYNEQFF. In DNA, the CDR3 is TGCAGCGTTGAAGAGGGACACACTCCCTACAATGAGCAGTTCTTC.

This chain links TRBV10-3 with TRBJ1-2; D is possibly TRBD1 (5 bases). Germline V gene lookup returns CDR1 ENHRY and CDR2 SYGVKD. The CDR3 runs 14 residues. Trimming left V 8 bases short and J 7 bases short, with 20 bases between. The CDR3, as DNA: TGTGCCATCGGGAAGGACATGACTTTACCTGGCTACACCTTC. It encodes CAIGKDMTLPGYTF.

The chain links TRBV7-2 to TRBJ2-3, with 8 nucleotides matching TRBD2. V trimming: 1 base; J trimming: 3 bases; junction bases outside the gene matches: 15. Germline CDR1 and CDR2: SGHTA and FQGNSA. This CDR3 comprises 19 residues. This chain's CDR3 is CASSLDSSVSGIRTDTQYF. CDR3 DNA: TGTGCCAGCAGCTTAGACTCCTCGGTTAGCGGGATAAGGACAGATACGCAGTATTTT.

The chain joins TRBV6-5 to TRBJ1-1; 9 bases are a match to TRBD1. The CDR3 has 13 amino acids. Germline V gene sequence: CDR1 MNHEY, CDR2 SVGAGI. The trim removed 7 bases at V and 3 bases at J, leaving 3 bases unmatched. CDR3 bases: TGTGCCAGCAAGCGGACAGGGGACACTGAAGCTTTCTTT. This encodes CASKRTGDTEAFF.

The chain is built from TRBV7-3 and TRBJ2-2; D gene unclear. The CDR3 is 11 amino acids. Trimming cost V 4 bases and J 7 bases, with 4 bases left between them. The germline gives CDR1 SGHTA, CDR2 FQGTGA. The CDR3 coding sequence is TGTGCCAGCAGCTACAGCGGGGAGCTGTTTTTT. Its protein is CASSYSGELFF.

A remark on this clone: Other DNA sequences from this sample encode an identical CDR3 as well. This sequence joins TRBV4-1 and TRBJ1-1; no clear D gene. CDR1 is MGHRA and CDR2 is YSYEKL in the germline V gene. V lost 0 bases and J 5 bases, leaving 7 bases between the germline ends. This CDR3 comprises 13 residues. CDR3 DNA sequence: TGCGCCAGCAGCCAAGATAGAGGGACTGAAGCTTTCTTT. Translation: CASSQDRGTEAFF.

This chain connects TRBV7-9 to TRBJ2-7; D gene ambiguous. Trimming took off 5 bases at V and 0 bases at J, with 5 bases between the two ends. The length of the CDR3 is 12 residues. The V gene's germline CDR1 is SEHNR and CDR2 FQNEAQ (reference sequence). CDR3 nucleotides: TGTGCCAGCAGCCCCTTCTCCTACGAGCAGTACTTC. The encoded protein is CASSPFSYEQYF.

This chain joins TRBV27 and TRBJ2-2, with 9 positions matching TRBD1. V shed 6 bases and J 6 bases; nucleotides not matched to a gene: 2. The CDR3 totals 13 residues. CDR1 is MNHEY, CDR2 SMNVEV, per germline (reference sequence). The CDR3 DNA reads as TGTGCCAGCAGCTGGACAGGGGCCGGGGAGCTGTTTTTT. Residues: CASSWTGAGELFF.

This clone was seen just once. The gene calls are TRBV7-2 and TRBJ2-7, with D possibly matching TRBD2 (6 bases). The length of the CDR3 is 13 residues. Germline V lookup: CDR1 SGHTA, CDR2 FQGNSA. Trimming pared 3 bases from V and 3 bases from J, leaving 9 bases between. The CDR3 protein is CASSFGTYYEQYF. The CDR3 DNA follows: TGTGCCAGCAGCTTTGGGACTTACTACGAGCAGTACTTC.